The rows below give T cell receptor beta chains drawn from one sample of a study of CD4 T cells in relation to SARS-CoV-2 and coronaviruses. Data came from immunoSEQ multiplex PCR; TCRdb stores just in-frame clones and leaves some out. The sample contains nearly 20,000 clones, approximately 82% of which appear only once. The antigens for these receptors are not known. The specimen was CD4+ T cells from PBMCs, cultured in vitro. The origin of the receptors is a human donor in good health. The CDR3 runs from the conserved cysteine through the conserved F or W. A D gene is named only where the DNA matches it firmly. Size is omitted from some rows. Given values are once, few, many or a class for expanded clones.

>NA|TRBV9|few|TRBJ1-1
TGTGCCAGCAGCGTAGTGGATTCGGGGAACACTGAAGCTTTCTTT
CASSVVDSGNTEAFF
>NA|TRBV10-3|NA|TRBJ2-5
TGTGCCATCAGTGATGGGGGGGCGAACCAAGAGACCCAGTACTTC
CAISDGGANQETQYF
>NA|TRBV11-3|NA|TRBJ1-6
TGTGCCAGCAGCTTCCGGCAGGAGGATTCACCCCTCCACTTT
CASSFRQEDSPLHF
>TRBD2|TRBV7-9|NA|TRBJ2-5
TGTGCCAGCACCAATTCGCTAGCGGGAGCCCAAGAGACCCAGTACTTC
CASTNSLAGAQETQYF
>NA|TRBV5-6|NA|TRBJ2-5
TGTGCCAGCAGCTTGGTTGGGCAAGAGACCCAGTACTTC
CASSLVGQETQYF
>TRBD1|TRBV3-1/TRBV3-2|NA|TRBJ1-2
TGTGCCAGCAGCCAAGGACAGGGACGGGGGTATGGCTACACCTTC
CASSQGQGRGYGYTF
>TRBD1|TRBV5-1|NA|TRBJ1-4
TGCGCCAGCAGTTCCGGGACAGGGAATGAAAAACTGTTTTTT
CASSSGTGNEKLFF
>TRBD1|TRBV19|once|TRBJ1-5
TGTGCCAGTAGTCCGGGACAGGGTCAGCCCCAGCATTTT
CASSPGQGQPQHF
>NA|TRBV7-2|NA|TRBJ1-5
TGTGCCAGCAGCTTAGCTATTGTTGGTCAGCCCCAGCATTTT
CASSLAIVGQPQHF
>NA|TRBV18|NA|TRBJ1-1
TGTGCCAGCTCACCCCCGACAAGCGTGAACACTGAAGCTTTCTTT
CASSPPTSVNTEAFF
>NA|TRBV19|NA|TRBJ1-1
TGTGCCAGTAGTATAGATGGTGGGGGATCAGCTTTCTTT
CASSIDGGGSAFF
>NA|TRBV7-3|once|TRBJ1-6
TGTGCCAGCAGCTTAGCAAGCTATAATTCACCCCTCCACTTT
CASSLASYNSPLHF
>TRBD1|TRBV7-2|NA|TRBJ2-7
TGTGCCAGCAGCTTAAGGTGGGACAGCTACGAGCAGTACTTC
CASSLRWDSYEQYF
>NA|TRBV19|once|TRBJ2-5
TGTGCCAGTAGTATTCGCTGGGGATCAGAGACCCAGTACTTC
CASSIRWGSETQYF
>NA|TRBV6-5|NA|TRBJ1-1
TGTGCCAGCACCTTGACGGTTCGGGACACTGAAGCTTTCTTT
CASTLTVRDTEAFF
>TRBD1|TRBV10-1|NA|TRBJ2-7
TGCGCCAGCAGTTCAAACCCCGGGACAGGGAAACCCTACGAGCAGTACTTC
CASSSNPGTGKPYEQYF